This TCR beta chain was documented in a study of CD8+CD57+ T cells in acquired aplastic anemia. For sequencing, patients were chosen who had shown expansion of CD8+CD57+ cells by flow cytometry. Germline-derived CDR1 and CDR2 are SGHKS and YYEKEE (reference sequence). CDR3 length: 16 residues. V lost 4 bases and J lost 8; bases outside the gene matches: 13. This clonotype was found many times. Genomic DNA was employed as the template in profiling TCR beta VDJ and CDR3. Each CDR3 protein is one row after TCRdb ran MiXCR on the reads. The sample includes fewer than 200,000 distinct CDR3 sequences, less than 60% of them seen just once.

The sequence was collected from a human donor with aplastic anemia. The V call is TRBV5-5, the J call TRBJ2-1; 9 bases match TRBD1. Material: sorted CD4+, CD8+, or CD8+CD57+ T cells (not recorded which) from PBMCs. This chain's CDR3 is CASSRGLGQGFDEQFF. The CDR3 DNA sequence: TGTGCCAGCAGCCGGGGCCTTGGACAGGGGTTCGATGAGCAGTTCTTC.